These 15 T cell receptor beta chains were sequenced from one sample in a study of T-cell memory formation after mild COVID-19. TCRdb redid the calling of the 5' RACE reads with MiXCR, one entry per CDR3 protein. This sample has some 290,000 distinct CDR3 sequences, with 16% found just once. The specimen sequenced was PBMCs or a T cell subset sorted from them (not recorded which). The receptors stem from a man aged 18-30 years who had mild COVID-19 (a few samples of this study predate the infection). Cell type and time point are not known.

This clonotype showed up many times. The CDR3 protein is CASSLLGGDTQYF. CDR3 in DNA: TGTGCCAGCAGTTTATTAGGGGGCGATACGCAGTATTTT. The chain recombines TRBV27 with TRBJ2-3, with 7 bases identical to TRBD1. Trimming at V came to 1 base and at J to 6 bases, leaving 1 base not matched to a gene. There are 13 residues in the CDR3. CDR1 is MNHEY and CDR2 is SMNVEV in the germline V gene (reference sequence).

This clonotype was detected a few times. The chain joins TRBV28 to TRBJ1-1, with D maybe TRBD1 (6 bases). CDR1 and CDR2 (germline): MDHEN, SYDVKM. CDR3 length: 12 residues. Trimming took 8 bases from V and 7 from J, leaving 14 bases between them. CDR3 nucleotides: TGTGCCAGCCTCTGGGGGGGCAATGAAGCTTTCTTT. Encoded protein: CASLWGGNEAFF.

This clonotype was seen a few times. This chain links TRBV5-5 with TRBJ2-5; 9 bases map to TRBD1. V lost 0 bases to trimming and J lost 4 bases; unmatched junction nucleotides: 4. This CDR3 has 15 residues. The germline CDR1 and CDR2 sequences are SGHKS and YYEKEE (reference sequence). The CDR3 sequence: CASSLVTGGGETQYF. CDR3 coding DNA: TGTGCCAGCAGCTTGGTGACAGGGGGGGGAGAGACCCAGTACTTC.

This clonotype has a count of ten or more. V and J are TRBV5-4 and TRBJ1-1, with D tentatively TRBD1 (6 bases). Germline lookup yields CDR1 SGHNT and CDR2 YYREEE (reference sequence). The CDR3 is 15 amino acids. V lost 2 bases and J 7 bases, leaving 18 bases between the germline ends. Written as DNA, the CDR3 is TGTGCCAGCAGCTTTGAGATCGGGGGGCAGGGTGAAGCTTTCTTT. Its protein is CASSFEIGGQGEAFF.

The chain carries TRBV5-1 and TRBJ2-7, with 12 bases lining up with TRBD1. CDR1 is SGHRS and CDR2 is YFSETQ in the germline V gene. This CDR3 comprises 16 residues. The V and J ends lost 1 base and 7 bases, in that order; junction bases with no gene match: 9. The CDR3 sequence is CASSLLQGQGASEQYV. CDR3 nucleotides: TGCGCCAGCAGCTTGTTGCAGGGACAGGGGGCGTCTGAGCAGTACGTC.

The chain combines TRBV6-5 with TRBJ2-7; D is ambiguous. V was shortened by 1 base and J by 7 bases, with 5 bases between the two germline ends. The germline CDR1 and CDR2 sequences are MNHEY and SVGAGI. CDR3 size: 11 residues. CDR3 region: CASSYYGEQYF. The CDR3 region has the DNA TGTGCCAGCAGTTACTATGGGGAGCAGTACTTC.

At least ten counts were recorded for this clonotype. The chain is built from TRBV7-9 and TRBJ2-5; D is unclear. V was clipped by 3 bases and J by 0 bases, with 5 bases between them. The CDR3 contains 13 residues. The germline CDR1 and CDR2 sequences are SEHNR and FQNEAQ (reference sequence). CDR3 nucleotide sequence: TGTGCCAGCAGCTTTCGGGACCAAGAGACCCAGTACTTC. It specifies CASSFRDQETQYF.

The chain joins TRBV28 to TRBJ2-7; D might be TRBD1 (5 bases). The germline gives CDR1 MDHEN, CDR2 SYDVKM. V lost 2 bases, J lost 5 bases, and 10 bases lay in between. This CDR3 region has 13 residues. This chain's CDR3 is CASSLIAGHEQYF. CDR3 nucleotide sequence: TGTGCCAGCAGTTTAATAGCAGGGCACGAGCAGTACTTC.

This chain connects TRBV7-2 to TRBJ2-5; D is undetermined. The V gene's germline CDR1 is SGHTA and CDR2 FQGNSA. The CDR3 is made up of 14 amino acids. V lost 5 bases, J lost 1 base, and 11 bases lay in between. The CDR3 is CASSTPFPQETQYF. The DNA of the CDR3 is TGTGCCAGCAGCACCCCTTTTCCCCAAGAGACCCAGTACTTC.

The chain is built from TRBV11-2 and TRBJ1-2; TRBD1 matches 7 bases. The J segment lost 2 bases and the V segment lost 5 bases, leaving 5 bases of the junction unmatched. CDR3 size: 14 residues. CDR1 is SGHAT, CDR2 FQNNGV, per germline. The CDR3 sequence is CASSPGGRNYGYTF. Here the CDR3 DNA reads TGTGCCAGCAGCCCAGGGGGTAGGAACTATGGCTACACCTTC.

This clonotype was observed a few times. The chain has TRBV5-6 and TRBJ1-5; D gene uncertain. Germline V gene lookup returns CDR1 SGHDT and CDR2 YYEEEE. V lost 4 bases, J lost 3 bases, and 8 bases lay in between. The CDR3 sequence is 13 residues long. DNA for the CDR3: TGTGCCAGCAGCGCGAGGATCAATCAGCCCCAGCATTTT. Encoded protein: CASSARINQPQHF.

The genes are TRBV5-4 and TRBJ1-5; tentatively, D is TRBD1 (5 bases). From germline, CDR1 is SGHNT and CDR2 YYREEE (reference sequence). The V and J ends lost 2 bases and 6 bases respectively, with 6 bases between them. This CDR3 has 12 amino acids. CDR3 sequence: CASSFGAQPQHF. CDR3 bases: TGTGCCAGCAGCTTTGGGGCTCAGCCCCAGCATTTT.

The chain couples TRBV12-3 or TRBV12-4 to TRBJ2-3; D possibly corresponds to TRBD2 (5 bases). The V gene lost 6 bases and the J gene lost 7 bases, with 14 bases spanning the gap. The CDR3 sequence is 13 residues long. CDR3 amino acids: CASSSGRGNTQYF. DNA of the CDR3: TGTGCCAGCAGCTCTGGCCGAGGGAATACGCAGTATTTT.

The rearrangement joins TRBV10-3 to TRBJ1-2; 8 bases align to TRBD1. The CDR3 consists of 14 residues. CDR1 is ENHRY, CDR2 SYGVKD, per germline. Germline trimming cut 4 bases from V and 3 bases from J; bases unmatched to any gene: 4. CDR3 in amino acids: CAISGNRGDYGYTF. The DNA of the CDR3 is TGTGCCATCAGTGGAAACAGGGGGGACTATGGCTACACCTTC.

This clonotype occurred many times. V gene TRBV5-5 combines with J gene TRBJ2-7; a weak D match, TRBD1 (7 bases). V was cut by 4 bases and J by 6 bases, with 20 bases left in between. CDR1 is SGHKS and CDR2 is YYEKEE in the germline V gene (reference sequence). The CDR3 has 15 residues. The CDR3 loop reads CASSRAPGGRTEQYV. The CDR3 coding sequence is TGTGCCAGCAGCAGAGCTCCAGGGGGGCGGACCGAGCAGTACGTC.